One and the same sample provided the 2 T cell receptor beta chains below, sequenced in a study of blood T cell repertoires in COVID-19 (dated by TCRdb to the early 2020s). The method was the immunoSEQ multiplex PCR assay. The source is immuneACCESS, and TCRdb retained only in-frame sequences with V and J called. Part of the clones is not carried over; for the studies checked, unresolved V genes explain less than half of this, and the remainder is unexplained. The sample has some 150,000 clones on record, roughly four fifths of them singletons. Together, the top ten hold around 8% of the sample. Material for sequencing was peripheral blood. These receptors all stem from a human donor in a cohort sampled during active COVID-19.

This clone was observed a handful of times. The chain carries TRBV10-3 and TRBJ1-3, with a tentative D call TRBD1 (5 bases). Germline CDR1 reads ENHRY; CDR2 reads SYGVKD. This CDR3 is 15 amino acids long. The CDR3 bases are TGTGGCACGAAGGTGGGGGGACTCTCTGGAAACACCATATATTTT. It is translated as CGTKVGGLSGNTIYF.

The rearrangement joins TRBV11-1 to TRBJ2-5, with TRBD1 as a possible D gene (6 bases). V was trimmed by 1 base and J by 5 bases, leaving 17 bases between them. This CDR3 is built from 16 residues. Germline assignment: CDR1 SGHAT and CDR2 FQDESV (reference sequence). Here the CDR3 reads CASSLVSDWGRETQYF. The CDR3 bases are TGTGCCAGCAGCTTAGTGTCTGACTGGGGGCGCGAGACCCAGTACTTC.